This T cell receptor (beta chain) originates from a study of T-cell memory formation after mild COVID-19. Study-level information: Each donor largely had its own TCR clusters. Study observations and caveats: In pre-infection memory, a portion of responding clones appeared, which suggested that cross-reactive memory joined. CD4+ contracting clones lay mainly in CM and EM, CD8+ ones in EMRA.

To note about this clonotype: Its antigen is unidentified.

CDR1 and CDR2 from the germline V gene are LGHDT and YNNKEL (reference sequence). The CDR3 has 14 residues. V lost 8 bases and J lost 4; bases outside the gene matches: 8. Libraries for TCRalpha and TCRbeta carried sample barcodes and unique molecular identifiers via 5'RACE. Via MiXCR, TCRdb re-called the 5' RACE reads, giving one row per CDR3 protein. The data show 400,000 or so distinct CDR3 sequences, with 15% to 20% seen just once and approximately 8.1% held by the top ten. The sequence came from an adult woman who had mild COVID-19 (a few samples of this study predate the infection). Cell type and time point are not known. The V and J genes are TRBV3-1 and TRBJ2-3; TRBD2 agrees at 8 bases. Specimen: PBMCs or a T cell subset sorted from them (not recorded which). CDR3 amino acids: CASVYGGAPDTQYF. For the CDR3, the DNA is TGTGCCAGCGTTTACGGGGGGGCCCCAGATACGCAGTATTTT.